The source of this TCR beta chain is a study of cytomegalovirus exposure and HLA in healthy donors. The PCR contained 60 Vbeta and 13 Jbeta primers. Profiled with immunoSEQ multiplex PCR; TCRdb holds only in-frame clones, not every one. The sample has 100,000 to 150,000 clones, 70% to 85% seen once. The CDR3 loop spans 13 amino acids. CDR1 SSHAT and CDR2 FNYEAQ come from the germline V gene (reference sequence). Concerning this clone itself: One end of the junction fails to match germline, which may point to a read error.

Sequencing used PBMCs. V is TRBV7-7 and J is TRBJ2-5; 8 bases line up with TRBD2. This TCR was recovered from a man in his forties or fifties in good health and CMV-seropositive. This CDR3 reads CASTSGGRETQYF. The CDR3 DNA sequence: TGTGCTAGCACCTCGGGGGGGCGGGAGACCCAGTACTTC.